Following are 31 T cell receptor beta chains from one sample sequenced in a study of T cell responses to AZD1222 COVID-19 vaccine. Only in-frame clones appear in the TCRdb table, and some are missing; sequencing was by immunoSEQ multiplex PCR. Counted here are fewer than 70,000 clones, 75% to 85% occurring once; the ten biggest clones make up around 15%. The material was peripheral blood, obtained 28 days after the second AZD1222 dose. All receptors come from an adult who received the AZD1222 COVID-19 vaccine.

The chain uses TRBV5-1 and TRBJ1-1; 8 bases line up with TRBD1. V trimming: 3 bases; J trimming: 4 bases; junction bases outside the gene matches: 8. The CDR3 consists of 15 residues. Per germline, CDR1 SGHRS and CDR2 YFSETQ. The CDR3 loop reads CASSSNRGSFTEAFF. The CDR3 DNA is TGCGCCAGCAGCTCAAACAGGGGGTCTTTCACTGAAGCTTTCTTT. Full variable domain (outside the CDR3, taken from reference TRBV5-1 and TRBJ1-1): KAGVTQTPRYLIKTRGQQVTLSCSPISGHRSVSWYQQTPGQGLQFLFEYFSETQRNKGNFPGRFSGRQFSNSRSEMNVSTLELGDSALYLCASSSNRGSFTEAFFGQGTRLTVV.

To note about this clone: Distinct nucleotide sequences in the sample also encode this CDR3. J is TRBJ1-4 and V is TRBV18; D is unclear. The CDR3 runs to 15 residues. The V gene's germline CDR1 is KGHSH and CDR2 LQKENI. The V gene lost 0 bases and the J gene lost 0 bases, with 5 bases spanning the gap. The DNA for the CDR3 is TGTGCCAGCTCACCACCCGGTGCAACTAATGAAAAACTGTTTTTT. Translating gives CASSPPGATNEKLFF.

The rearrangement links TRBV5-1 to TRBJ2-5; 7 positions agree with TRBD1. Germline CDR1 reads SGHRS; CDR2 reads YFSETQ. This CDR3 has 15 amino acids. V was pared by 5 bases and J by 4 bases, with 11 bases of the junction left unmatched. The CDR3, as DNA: TGCGCCAGCAGAGAACAGGGGCTGTCGGGAGAGACCCAGTACTTC. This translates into CASREQGLSGETQYF.

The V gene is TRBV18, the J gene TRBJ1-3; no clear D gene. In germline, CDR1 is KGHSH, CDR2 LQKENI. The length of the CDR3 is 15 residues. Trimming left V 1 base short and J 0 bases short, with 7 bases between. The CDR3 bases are TGTGCCAGCTCACCACAGCAAAGCTCTGGAAACACCATATATTTT. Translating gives CASSPQQSSGNTIYF.

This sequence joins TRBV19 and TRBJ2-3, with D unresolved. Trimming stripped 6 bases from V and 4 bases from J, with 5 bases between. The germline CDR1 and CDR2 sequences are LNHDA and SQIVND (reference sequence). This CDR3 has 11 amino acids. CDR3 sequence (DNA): TGTGCCAGTAGATCTCCAGATACGCAGTATTTT. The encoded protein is CASRSPDTQYF.

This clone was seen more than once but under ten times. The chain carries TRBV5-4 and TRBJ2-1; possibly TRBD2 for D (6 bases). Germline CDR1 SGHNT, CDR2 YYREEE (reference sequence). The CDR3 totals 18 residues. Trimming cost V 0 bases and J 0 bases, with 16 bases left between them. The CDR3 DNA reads TGTGCCAGCAGCTTGGAGGGTCCTAGCGCAGACTCCTACAATGAGCAGTTCTTC. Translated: CASSLEGPSADSYNEQFF.

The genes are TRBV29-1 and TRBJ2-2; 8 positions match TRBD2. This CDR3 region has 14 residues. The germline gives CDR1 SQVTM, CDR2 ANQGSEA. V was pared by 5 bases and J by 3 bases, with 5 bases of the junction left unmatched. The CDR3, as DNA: TGCAGCGTTTCAAGCGGGGGATACACCGGGGAGCTGTTTTTT. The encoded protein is CSVSSGGYTGELFF.

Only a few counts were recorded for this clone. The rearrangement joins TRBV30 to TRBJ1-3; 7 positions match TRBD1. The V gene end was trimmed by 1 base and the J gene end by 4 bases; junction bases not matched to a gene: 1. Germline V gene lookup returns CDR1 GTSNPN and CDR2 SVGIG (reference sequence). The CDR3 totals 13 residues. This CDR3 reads CAWSADRGNTIYF. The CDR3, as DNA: TGTGCCTGGAGTGCGGACAGGGGAAACACCATATATTTT.

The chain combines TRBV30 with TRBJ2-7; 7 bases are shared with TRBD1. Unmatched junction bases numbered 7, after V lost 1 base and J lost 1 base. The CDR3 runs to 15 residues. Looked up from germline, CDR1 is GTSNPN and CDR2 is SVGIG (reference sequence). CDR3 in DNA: TGTGCCTGGAGTGGAGGACAGGCGTCATCCTACGAGCAGTACTTC. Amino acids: CAWSGGQASSYEQYF.

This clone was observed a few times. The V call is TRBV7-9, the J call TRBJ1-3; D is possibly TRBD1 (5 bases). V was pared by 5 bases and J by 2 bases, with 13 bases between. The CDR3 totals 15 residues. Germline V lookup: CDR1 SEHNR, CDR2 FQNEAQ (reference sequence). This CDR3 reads CASSPLGGAGNTIYF. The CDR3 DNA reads TGTGCCAGCAGCCCTCTGGGGGGGGCTGGAAACACCATATATTTT. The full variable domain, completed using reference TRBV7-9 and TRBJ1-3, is DTGVSQNPRHKITKRGQNVTFRCDPISEHNRLYWYRQTLGQGPEFLTYFQNEAQLEKSRLLSDRFSAERPKGSFSTLEIQRTEQGDSAMYLCASSPLGGAGNTIYFGEGSWLTVV.

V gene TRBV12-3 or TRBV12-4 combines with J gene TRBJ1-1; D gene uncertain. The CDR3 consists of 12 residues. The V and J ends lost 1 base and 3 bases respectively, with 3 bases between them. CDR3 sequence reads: CASSLDHTEAFF. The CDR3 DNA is TGTGCCAGCAGTTTAGACCACACTGAAGCTTTCTTT.

The CDR3 sequence: CASSVGGYYGYTF. The DNA for the CDR3 is TGTGCCAGTAGTGTCGGGGGTTACTATGGCTACACCTTC. The chain couples TRBV19 to TRBJ1-2, with D maybe TRBD1 (5 bases). The V end lost 5 bases, the J end lost 3 bases, and 10 bases lay between the germline ends. The CDR3 is 13 amino acids. The germline CDR1 and CDR2 sequences are LNHDA and SQIVND (reference sequence).

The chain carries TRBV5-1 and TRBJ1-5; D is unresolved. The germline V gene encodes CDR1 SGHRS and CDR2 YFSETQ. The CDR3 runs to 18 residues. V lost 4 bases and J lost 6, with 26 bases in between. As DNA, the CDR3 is TGCGCCAGCAGCACCTTACCCTTGGGCGACGGGGTTGTTCAGCCCCAGCATTTT. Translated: CASSTLPLGDGVVQPQHF.

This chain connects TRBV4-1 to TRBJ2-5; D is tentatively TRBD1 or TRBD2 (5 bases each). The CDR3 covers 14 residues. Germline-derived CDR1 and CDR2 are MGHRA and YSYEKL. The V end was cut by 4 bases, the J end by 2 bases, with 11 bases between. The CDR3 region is CASSRGGEQETQYF. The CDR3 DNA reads TGCGCCAGCAGCCGTGGGGGTGAGCAAGAGACCCAGTACTTC.

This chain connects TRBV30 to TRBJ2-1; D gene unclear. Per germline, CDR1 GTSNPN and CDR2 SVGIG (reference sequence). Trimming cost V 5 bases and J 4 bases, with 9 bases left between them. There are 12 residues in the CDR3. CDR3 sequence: CAWDGRYNEQFF. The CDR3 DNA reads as TGTGCCTGGGACGGACGGTACAATGAGCAGTTCTTC.

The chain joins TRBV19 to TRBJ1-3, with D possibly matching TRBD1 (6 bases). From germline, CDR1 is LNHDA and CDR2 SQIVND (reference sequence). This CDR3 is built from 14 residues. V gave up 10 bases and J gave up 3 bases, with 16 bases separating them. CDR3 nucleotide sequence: TGTGCCACTAGGGACACCCGCGGTGGAAACACCATATATTTT. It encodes CATRDTRGGNTIYF.

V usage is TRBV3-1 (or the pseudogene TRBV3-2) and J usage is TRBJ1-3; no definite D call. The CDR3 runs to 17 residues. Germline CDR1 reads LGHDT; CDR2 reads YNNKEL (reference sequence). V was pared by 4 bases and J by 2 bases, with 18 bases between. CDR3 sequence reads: CASSLPSHFGAGNTIYF. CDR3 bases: TGTGCCAGCAGCCTACCCAGCCACTTTGGAGCTGGAAACACCATATATTTT.

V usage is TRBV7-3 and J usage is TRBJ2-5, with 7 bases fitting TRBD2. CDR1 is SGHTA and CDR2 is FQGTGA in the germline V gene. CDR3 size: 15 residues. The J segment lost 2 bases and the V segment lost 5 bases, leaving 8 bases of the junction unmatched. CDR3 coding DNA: TGTGCCAGCAGCCACTGGGGAGGGAAACAAGAGACCCAGTACTTC. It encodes CASSHWGGKQETQYF.

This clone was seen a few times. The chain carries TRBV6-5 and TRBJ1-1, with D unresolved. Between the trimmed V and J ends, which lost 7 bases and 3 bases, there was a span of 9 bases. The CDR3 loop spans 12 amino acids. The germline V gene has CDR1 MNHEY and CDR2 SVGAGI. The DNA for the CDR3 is TGTGCCAGCATTAGAGGAGACACTGAAGCTTTCTTT. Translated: CASIRGDTEAFF.

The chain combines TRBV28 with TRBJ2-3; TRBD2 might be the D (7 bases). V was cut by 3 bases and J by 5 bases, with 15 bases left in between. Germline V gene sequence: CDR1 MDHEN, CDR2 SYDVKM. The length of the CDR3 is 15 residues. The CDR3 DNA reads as TGTGCCAGCAGTTTGGCGGGGGCCTCCGGAGATACGCAGTATTTT. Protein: CASSLAGASGDTQYF.

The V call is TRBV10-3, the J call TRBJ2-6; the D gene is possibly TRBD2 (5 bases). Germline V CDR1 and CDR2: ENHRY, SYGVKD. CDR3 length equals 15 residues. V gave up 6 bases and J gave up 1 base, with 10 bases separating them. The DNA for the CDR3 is TGTGCCATCAGCCCACCGGGGTCTGGGGCCAACGTCCTGACTTTC. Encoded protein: CAISPPGSGANVLTF.

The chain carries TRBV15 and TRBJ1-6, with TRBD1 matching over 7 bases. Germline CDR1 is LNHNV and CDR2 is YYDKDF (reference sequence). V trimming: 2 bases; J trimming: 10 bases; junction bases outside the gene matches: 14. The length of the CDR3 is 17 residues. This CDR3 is CATSRLPGQSFGSPLHF. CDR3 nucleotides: TGTGCCACCAGCAGACTACCGGGACAGAGTTTTGGATCACCCCTCCACTTT. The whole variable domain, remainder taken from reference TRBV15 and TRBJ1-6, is DAMVIQNPRYQVTQFGKPVTLSCSQTLNHNVMYWYQQKSSQAPKLLFHYYDKDFNNEADTPDNFQSRRPNTSFCFLDIRSPGLGDTAMYLCATSRLPGQSFGSPLHFGNGTRLTVT.

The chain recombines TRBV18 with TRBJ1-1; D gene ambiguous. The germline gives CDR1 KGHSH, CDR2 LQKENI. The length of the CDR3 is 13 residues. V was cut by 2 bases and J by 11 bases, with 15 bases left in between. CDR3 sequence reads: CASSPGRELGAFF. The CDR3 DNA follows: TGTGCCAGCTCACCAGGGCGGGAGTTGGGGGCTTTCTTT.

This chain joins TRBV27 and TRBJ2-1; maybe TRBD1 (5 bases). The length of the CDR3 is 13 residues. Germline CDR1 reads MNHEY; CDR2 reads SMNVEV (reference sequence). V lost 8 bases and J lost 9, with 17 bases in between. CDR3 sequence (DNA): TGTGCCAGCTTGGCTCAGGGTTCCTTTGAGCAGTTCTTC. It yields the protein CASLAQGSFEQFF.

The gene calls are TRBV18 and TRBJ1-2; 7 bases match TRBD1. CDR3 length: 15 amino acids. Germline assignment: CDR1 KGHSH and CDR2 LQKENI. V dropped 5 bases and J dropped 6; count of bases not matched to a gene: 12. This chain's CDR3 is CASSAEQGPSNGYTF. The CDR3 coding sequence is TGTGCCAGCTCAGCAGAACAGGGGCCATCAAATGGCTACACCTTC.

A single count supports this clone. CDR3 bases: TGCGCCAGCAGAACCCTTTCCCAGGGCTATGGCTACACCTTC. Translation: CASRTLSQGYGYTF. The chain recombines TRBV5-1 with TRBJ1-2; the D gene is possibly TRBD1 (5 bases). V dropped 5 bases and J dropped 4 bases, with 15 bases sitting between them. This CDR3 is built from 14 residues. CDR1 is SGHRS and CDR2 is YFSETQ in the germline V gene.

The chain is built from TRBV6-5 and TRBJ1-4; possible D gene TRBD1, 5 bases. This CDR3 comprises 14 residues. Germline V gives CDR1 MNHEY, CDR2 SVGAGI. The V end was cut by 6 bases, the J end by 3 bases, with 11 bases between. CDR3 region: CASRVGASNEKLFF. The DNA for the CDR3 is TGTGCCAGCAGAGTAGGGGCGTCTAATGAAAAACTGTTTTTT.

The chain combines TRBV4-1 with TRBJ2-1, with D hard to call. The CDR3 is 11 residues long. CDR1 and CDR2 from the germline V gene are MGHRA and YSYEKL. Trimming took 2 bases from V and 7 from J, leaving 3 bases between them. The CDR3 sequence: CASSQTNEQFF. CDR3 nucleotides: TGCGCCAGCAGCCAAACGAATGAGCAGTTCTTC.

In DNA, the CDR3 is TGTGCCAGTAGTATTCTTCTAGCGGGGGGCCCTAGCTCCTACAATGAGCAGTTCTTC. It encodes CASSILLAGGPSSYNEQFF. The V and J genes are TRBV19 and TRBJ2-1; TRBD2 matches 11 bases. CDR3 length: 19 amino acids. V was pared by 3 bases and J by 0 bases, with 10 bases of the junction left unmatched. The germline CDR1 and CDR2 sequences are LNHDA and SQIVND (reference sequence).

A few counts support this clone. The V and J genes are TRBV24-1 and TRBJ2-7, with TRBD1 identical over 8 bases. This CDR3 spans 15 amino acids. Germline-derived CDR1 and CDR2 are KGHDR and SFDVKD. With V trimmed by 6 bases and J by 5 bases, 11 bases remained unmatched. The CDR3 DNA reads TGTGCCACCAGTACTGAGCGACAGGGGTCCCACGAGCAGTACTTC. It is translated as CATSTERQGSHEQYF.

The CDR3 nucleotides are TGCGCCAGCAGCACCACTAGTATACCCACCGGGGAGCTGTTTTTT. Protein product: CASSTTSIPTGELFF. The rearrangement uses TRBV5-1 and TRBJ2-2; weak D call: TRBD2 (5 bases). Looked up from germline, CDR1 is SGHRS and CDR2 is YFSETQ. This CDR3 has 15 amino acids. V was cut by 4 bases and J by 4 bases, with 14 bases left in between.